Included here is one TCR beta chain sequence, with context. Data came from immunoSEQ multiplex PCR; TCRdb stores just in-frame clones and leaves some out. Seen here are 130,000 to 150,000 clones, around four fifths observed once, and the top ten hold 4.8%. The sample is drawn from a study of blood T cell repertoires in COVID-19. About the research overall: The origin of the acute and convalescent COVID-19 samples was the United States, Italy and Spain. T cells, B-cell-depleted T cells, or PBMCs provided the cDNA or gDNA that served as material.

Germline lookup yields CDR1 MDHEN and CDR2 SYDVKM. The CDR3 sequence is 12 residues long. V dropped 6 bases and J dropped 10 bases, with 15 bases sitting between them. The chain recombines TRBV28 with TRBJ1-2; D might be TRBD1 (5 bases). Sequencing was performed on peripheral blood. This clonotype was sampled from a human donor in a cohort sampled during active COVID-19. CDR3: CASRSGFYDYTF. The CDR3 coding sequence is TGTGCCAGCAGATCAGGGTTTTACGACTACACCTTC.